These T cell receptor beta chains were read from a single sample in a study of tissue T cells after allogeneic stem cell transplantation. Assay used: immunoSEQ multiplex PCR; TCRdb lists only in-frame clones, some missing. Among more than 9,000 clones listed, around two thirds were seen once. The source material was tissue from the right colon, sampled at autopsy. Source of these receptors: a woman aged 18 to 50 with breast cancer. The CDR3 runs from the conserved cysteine through the conserved F or W. Fields, in order: clone size, V gene, D gene, J gene, CDR3 DNA, CDR3 protein. A D gene is named only where the DNA matches it firmly. Where a row states a size, it is once, few, many or the class of an expanded clone; other rows omit it.

-,TRBV10-3,-,TRBJ2-1,TGTGCCATCAGTGATGGAGGGATCGATGAGCAGTTCTTC,CAISDGGIDEQFF
-,TRBV19,-,TRBJ1-2,TGTGCCAGTACTCATAGGGGCTATGGCTACACCTTC,CASTHRGYGYTF
-,TRBV11-2,-,TRBJ1-1,TGTGCCACCCGCCGGGGGGGGCTTGAAGCTTTCTTT,CATRRGGLEAFF
-,TRBV7-2,-,TRBJ2-3,TGTGCCAGCAGCTTAGACGGCTTGTACACAGATACGCAGTATTTT,CASSLDGLYTDTQYF
-,TRBV19,-,TRBJ1-2,TGTGCCAGTAGTATCGCCCAGTACAGGGTGTACTATGGCTACACCTTC,CASSIAQYRVYYGYTF
-,TRBV9,TRBD2,TRBJ2-2,TGTGCCAGCAGCACCCCCTTAGCGGGGGGGAACACCGGGGAGCTGTTTTTT,CASSTPLAGGNTGELFF
-,TRBV2,-,TRBJ1-3,TGTGCCTGCGGGAGGGAGTACTCTGGAAACACCATATATTTT,CACGREYSGNTIYF
-,TRBV5-1,-,TRBJ2-5,TGCGCCAGCACACCCTCTCACATGGTCCAAGAGACCCAGTACTTC,CASTPSHMVQETQYF
-,TRBV5-4,-,TRBJ2-3,TGTGCCAGCAGCCCCCGCCCCGCCTCGAGCACAGATACGCAGTATTTT,CASSPRPASSTDTQYF
few,TRBV12-3/TRBV12-4,TRBD1,TRBJ1-2,TGTGCCAGCAGTTCGCAGGGGGTCTATGGCTACACCTTC,CASSSQGVYGYTF
-,TRBV6-5,TRBD1,TRBJ2-3,TGTGCCAGCAGCCTACAGGGGGCCACAGATACGCAGTATTTT,CASSLQGATDTQYF
-,TRBV6-5,-,TRBJ2-7,TGTGCCAGCAGCCGTAAGGAGGGATACGAGCAGTACTTC,CASSRKEGYEQYF